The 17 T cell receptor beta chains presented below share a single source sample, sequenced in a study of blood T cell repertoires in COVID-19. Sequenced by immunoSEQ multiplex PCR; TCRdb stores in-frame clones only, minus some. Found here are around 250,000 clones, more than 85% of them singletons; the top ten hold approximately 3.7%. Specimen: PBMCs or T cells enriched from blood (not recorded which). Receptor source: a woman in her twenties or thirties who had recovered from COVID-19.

For the CDR3, the DNA is TGTGCCAGCAGCTTAGCAGGGGAGATGAATGAAGCTTTCTTT. The encoded protein is CASSLAGEMNEAFF. The chain uses TRBV13 and TRBJ1-1, with D possibly being TRBD1 (6 bases). Germline V gene sequence: CDR1 PRHDT, CDR2 FYEKMQ (reference sequence). Trimming pared 1 base from V and 7 bases from J, leaving 13 bases between. The CDR3 is 14 amino acids.

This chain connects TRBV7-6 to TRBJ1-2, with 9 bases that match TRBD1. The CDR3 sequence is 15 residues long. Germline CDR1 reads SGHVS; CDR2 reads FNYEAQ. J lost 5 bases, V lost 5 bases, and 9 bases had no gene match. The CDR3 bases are TGTGCCAGCAGCCTGTCAACCGGGACAGGGTATGGCTACACCTTC. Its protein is CASSLSTGTGYGYTF.

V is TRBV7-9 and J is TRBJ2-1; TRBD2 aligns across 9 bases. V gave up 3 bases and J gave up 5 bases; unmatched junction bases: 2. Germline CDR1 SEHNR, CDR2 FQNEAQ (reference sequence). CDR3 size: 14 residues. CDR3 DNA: TGTGCCAGCAGCTTTAGCGGGAGCGACAATGAGCAGTTCTTC. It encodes CASSFSGSDNEQFF.

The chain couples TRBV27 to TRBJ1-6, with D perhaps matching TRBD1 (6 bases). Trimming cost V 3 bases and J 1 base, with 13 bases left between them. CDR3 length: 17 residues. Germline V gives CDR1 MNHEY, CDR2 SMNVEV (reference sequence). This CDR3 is CASSLFRGSSYNSPLHF. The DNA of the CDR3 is TGTGCCAGCAGTTTGTTTAGGGGGTCGTCCTATAATTCACCCCTCCACTTT.

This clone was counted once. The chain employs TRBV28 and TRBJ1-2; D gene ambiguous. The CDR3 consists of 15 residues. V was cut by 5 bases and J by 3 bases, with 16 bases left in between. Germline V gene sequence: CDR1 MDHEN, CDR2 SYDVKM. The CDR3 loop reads CASSPPTGIDYGYTF. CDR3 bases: TGTGCCAGCAGTCCCCCGACGGGAATAGACTATGGCTACACCTTC.

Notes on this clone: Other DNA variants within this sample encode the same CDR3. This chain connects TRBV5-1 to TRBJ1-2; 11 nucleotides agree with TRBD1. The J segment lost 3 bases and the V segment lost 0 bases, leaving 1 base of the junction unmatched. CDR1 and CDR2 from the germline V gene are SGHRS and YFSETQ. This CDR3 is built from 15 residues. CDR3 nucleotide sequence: TGCGCCAGCAGCTTGGGGACAGGGGGCGACTATGGCTACACCTTC. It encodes CASSLGTGGDYGYTF.

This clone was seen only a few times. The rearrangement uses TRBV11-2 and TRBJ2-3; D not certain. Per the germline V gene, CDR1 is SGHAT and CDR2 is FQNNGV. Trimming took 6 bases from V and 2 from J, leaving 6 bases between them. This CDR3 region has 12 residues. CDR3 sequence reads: CASSLSTDTQYF. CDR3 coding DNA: TGTGCCAGCAGTCTCTCCACAGATACGCAGTATTTT.

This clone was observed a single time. CDR3 protein: CASSYSNLDQPQHF. CDR3 nucleotide sequence: TGTGCCAGCAGTTACTCGAACTTGGATCAGCCCCAGCATTTT. The chain carries TRBV6-2 or TRBV6-3 and TRBJ1-5; D not resolved. V lost 0 bases to trimming and J lost 5 bases, with 8 bases between them. The germline V gene encodes CDR1 MNHEY and CDR2 SVGEGT. CDR3 length: 14 amino acids.

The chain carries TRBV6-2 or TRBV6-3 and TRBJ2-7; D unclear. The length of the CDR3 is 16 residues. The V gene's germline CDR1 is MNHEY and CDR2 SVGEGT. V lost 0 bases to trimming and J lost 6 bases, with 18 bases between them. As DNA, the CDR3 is TGTGCCAGCAGTTACTCCCACCCCAGCGCAGCCGGCGAGCAGTACTTC. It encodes CASSYSHPSAAGEQYF.

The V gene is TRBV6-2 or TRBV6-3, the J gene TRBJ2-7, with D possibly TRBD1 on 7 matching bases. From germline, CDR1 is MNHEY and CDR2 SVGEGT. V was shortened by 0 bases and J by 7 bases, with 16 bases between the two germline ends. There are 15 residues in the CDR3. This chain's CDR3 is CASSYSTAEGAEQYF. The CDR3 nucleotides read TGTGCCAGCAGTTACTCGACGGCGGAGGGGGCTGAGCAGTACTTC.

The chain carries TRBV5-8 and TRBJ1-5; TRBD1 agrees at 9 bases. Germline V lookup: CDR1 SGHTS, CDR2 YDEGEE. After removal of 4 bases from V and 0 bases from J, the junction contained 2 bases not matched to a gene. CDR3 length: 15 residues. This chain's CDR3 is CASSAGQGSNQPQHF. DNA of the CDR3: TGTGCCAGCAGCGCGGGACAGGGTAGCAATCAGCCCCAGCATTTT.

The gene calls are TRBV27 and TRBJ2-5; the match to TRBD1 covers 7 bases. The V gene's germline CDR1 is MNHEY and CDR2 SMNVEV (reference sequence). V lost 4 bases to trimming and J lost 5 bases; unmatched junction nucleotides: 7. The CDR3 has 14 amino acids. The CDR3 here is CASSSIDREETQYF. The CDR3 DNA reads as TGTGCCAGCAGTTCGATCGACAGGGAGGAGACCCAGTACTTC.

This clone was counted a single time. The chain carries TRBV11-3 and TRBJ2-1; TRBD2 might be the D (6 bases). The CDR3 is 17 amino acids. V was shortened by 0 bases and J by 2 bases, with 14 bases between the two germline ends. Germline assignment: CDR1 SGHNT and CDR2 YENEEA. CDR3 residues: CASSLDSGRGTYNEQFF. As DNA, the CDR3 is TGTGCCAGCAGCTTAGACAGCGGGCGAGGAACCTACAATGAGCAGTTCTTC.

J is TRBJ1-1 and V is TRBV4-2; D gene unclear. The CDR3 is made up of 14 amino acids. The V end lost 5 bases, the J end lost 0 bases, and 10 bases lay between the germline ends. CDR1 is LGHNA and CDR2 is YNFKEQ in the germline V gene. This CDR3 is CASSEGRMNTEAFF. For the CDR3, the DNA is TGTGCCAGCAGCGAAGGGAGGATGAACACTGAAGCTTTCTTT.

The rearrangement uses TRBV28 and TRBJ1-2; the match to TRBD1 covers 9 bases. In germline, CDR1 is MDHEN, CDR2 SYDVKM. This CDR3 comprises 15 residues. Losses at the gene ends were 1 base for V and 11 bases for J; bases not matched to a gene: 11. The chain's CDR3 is CASSLSIGQGLYYTF. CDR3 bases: TGTGCCAGCAGTTTATCCATCGGACAGGGGCTATATTACACCTTC.

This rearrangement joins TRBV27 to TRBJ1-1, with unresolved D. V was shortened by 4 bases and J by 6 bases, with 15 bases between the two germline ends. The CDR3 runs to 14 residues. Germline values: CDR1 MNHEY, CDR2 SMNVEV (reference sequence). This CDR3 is CASSYLATRSEAFF. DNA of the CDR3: TGTGCCAGCAGTTATCTGGCAACGAGGTCTGAAGCTTTCTTT.

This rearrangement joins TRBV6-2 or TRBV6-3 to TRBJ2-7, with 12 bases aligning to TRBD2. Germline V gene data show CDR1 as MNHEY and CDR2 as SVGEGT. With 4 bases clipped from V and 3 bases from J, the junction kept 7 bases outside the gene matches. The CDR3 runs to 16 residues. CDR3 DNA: TGTGCCAGCAGTTTCCCGACTAGCGGGAGCCTCTACGAGCAGTACTTC. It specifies CASSFPTSGSLYEQYF.